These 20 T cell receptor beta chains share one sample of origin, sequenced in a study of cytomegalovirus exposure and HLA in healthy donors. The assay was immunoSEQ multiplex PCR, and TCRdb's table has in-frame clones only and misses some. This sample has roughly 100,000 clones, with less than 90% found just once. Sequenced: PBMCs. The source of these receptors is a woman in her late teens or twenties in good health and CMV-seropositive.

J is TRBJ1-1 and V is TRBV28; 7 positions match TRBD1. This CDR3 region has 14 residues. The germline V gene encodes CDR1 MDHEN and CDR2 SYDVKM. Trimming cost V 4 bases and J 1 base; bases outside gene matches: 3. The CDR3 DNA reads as TGTGCCAGCAGTTCACAGGGGACGAACACTGAAGCTTTCTTT. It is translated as CASSSQGTNTEAFF.

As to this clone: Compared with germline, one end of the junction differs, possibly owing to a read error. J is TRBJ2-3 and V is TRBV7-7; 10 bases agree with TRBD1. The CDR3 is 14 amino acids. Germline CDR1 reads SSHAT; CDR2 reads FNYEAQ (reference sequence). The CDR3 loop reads CASSLTGGADTQYF. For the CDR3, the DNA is TGTGCTAGCAGCTTGACAGGGGGCGCAGATACGCAGTATTTT.

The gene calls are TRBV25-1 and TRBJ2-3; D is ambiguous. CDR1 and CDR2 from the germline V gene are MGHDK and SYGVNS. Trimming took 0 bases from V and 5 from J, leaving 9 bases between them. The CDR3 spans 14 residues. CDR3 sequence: CASSEYRGEDTQYF. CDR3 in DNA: TGTGCCAGCAGTGAATATAGAGGCGAAGATACGCAGTATTTT.

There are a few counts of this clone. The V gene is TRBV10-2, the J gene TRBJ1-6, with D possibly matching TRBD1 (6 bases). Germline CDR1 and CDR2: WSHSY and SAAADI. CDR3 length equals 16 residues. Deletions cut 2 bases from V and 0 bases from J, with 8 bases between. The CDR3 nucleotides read TGCGCCAGCAGTGAGGGACAGAGCTCCTATAATTCACCCCTCCACTTT. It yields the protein CASSEGQSSYNSPLHF.

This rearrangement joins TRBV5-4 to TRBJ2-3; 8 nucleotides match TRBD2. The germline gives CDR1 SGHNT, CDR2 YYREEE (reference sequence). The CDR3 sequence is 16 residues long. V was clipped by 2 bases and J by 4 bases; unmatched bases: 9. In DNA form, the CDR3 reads TGTGCCAGCAGCTTTGGGACTAGTGTTTACCCAGATACGCAGTATTTT. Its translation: CASSFGTSVYPDTQYF. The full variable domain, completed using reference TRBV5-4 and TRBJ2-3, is ETGVTQSPTHLIKTRGQQVTLRCSSQSGHNTVSWYQQALGQGPQFIFQYYREEENGRGNFPPRFSGLQFPNYSSELNVNALELDDSALYLCASSFGTSVYPDTQYFGPGTRLTVL.

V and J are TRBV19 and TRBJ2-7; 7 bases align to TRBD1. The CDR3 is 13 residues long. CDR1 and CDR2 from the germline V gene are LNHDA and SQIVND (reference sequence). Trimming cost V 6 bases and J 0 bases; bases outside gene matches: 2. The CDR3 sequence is CASSRDSSYEQYF. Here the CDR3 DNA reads TGTGCCAGTAGCCGGGACAGCTCCTACGAGCAGTACTTC.

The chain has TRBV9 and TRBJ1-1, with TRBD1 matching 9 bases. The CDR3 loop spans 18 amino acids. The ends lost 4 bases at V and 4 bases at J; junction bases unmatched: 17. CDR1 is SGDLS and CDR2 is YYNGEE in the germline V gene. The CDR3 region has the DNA TGTGCCAGCAGCAGCCGGACAGGGGCGACCGAGTATGGCACTGAAGCTTTCTTT. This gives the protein CASSSRTGATEYGTEAFF.

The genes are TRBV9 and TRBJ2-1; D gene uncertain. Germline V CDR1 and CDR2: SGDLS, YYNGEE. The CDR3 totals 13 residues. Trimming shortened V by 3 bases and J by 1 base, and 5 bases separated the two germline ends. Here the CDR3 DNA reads TGTGCCAGCAGCGCCCGGTCCTACAATGAGCAGTTCTTC. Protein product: CASSARSYNEQFF.

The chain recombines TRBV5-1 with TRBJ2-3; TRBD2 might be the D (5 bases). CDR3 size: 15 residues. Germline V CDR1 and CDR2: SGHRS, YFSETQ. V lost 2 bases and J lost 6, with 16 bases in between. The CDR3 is CASSFGLAEVDTQYF. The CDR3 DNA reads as TGCGCCAGCAGCTTCGGCCTAGCCGAGGTTGATACGCAGTATTTT.

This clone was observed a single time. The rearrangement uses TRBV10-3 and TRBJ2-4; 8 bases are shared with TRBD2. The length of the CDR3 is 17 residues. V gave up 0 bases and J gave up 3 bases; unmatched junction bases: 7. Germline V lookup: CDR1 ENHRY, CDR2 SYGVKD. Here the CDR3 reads CAISESKGLEVKNIQYF. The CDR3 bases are TGTGCCATCAGTGAGTCAAAGGGACTAGAGGTCAAAAACATTCAGTACTTC.

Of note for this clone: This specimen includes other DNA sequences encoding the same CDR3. CDR3 DNA: TGTGCCAGCAGCTTAGTGGGGGGTAATTCACCCCTCCACTTT. It specifies CASSLVGGNSPLHF. The chain is built from TRBV11-2 and TRBJ1-6, with D possibly matching TRBD1 (5 bases). The CDR3 consists of 14 residues. Trimming took 1 base from V and 6 from J, leaving 7 bases between them. Germline V gives CDR1 SGHAT, CDR2 FQNNGV.

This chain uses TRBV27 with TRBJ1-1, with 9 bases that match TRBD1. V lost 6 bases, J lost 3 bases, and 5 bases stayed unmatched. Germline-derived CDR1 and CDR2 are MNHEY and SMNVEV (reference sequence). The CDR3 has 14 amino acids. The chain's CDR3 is CASSPTGGDTEAFF. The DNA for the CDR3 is TGTGCCAGCAGCCCGACAGGGGGGGACACTGAAGCTTTCTTT.

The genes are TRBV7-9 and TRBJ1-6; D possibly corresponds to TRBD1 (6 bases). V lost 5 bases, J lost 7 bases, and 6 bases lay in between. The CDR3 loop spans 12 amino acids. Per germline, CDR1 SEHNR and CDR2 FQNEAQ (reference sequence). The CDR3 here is CASSGQNSPLHF. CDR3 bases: TGTGCCAGCAGCGGACAGAATTCACCCCTCCACTTT.

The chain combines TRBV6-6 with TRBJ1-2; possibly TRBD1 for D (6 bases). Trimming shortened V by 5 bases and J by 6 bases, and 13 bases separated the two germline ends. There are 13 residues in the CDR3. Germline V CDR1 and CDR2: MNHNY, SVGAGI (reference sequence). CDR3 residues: CASSPDGTNGYTF. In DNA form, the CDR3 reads TGTGCCAGCAGTCCGGACGGGACAAATGGCTACACCTTC.

CDR3 nucleotides: TGCGCCAGCAGTGAAAGACAGGGATCCGGGGAGCTGTTTTTT. The encoded protein is CASSERQGSGELFF. The chain recombines TRBV10-1 with TRBJ2-2; TRBD1 matches at 7 bases. The junction had 4 bases not matched to a gene; V was cut back by 3 bases and J by 6 bases. This CDR3 spans 14 amino acids. Germline assignment: CDR1 WNHNN and CDR2 SYGVQD (reference sequence).

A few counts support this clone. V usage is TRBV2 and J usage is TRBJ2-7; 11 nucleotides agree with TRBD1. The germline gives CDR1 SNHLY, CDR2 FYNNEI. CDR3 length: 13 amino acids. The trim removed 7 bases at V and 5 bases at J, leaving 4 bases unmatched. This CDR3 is CASKGQGAHEQYF. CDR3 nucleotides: TGTGCCAGCAAAGGACAGGGGGCCCACGAGCAGTACTTC.

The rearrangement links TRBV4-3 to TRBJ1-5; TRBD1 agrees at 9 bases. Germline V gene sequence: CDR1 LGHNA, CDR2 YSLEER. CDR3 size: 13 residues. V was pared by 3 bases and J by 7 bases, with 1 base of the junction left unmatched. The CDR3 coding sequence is TGCGCCAGCAGCCAGGACAGGGGACAGCCCCAGCATTTT. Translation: CASSQDRGQPQHF.

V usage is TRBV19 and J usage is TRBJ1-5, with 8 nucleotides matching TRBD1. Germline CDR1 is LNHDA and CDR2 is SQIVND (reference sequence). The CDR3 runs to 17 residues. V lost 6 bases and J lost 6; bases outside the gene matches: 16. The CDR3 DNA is TGTGCCAGTAGGCAGGGCTCTGCAGGGGGCACCACTCAGCCCCAGCATTTT. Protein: CASRQGSAGGTTQPQHF.

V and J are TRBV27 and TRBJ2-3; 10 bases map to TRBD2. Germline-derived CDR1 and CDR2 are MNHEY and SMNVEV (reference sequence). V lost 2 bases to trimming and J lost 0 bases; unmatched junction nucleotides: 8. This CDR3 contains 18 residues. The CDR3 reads CASSLRIAGGPSTDTQYF. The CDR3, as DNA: TGTGCCAGCAGTTTAAGGATAGCGGGGGGCCCTAGCACAGATACGCAGTATTTT.

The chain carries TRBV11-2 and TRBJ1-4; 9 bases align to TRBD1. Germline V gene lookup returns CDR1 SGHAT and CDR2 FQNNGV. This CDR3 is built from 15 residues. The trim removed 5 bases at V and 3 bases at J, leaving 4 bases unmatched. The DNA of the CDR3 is TGTGCCAGCAGCGTCCGGGACAGGGCTAATGAAAAACTGTTTTTT. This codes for CASSVRDRANEKLFF.